The T cell receptor beta chain under discussion was sequenced for a study of T cells in Graves' hyperthyroidism and ophthalmopathy. This clonotype was recorded a few times. The antigen remains undetermined. V lost 0 bases and J lost 2; bases outside the gene matches: 4. This CDR3 spans 17 amino acids. Germline-derived CDR1 and CDR2 are MNHNY and SVGAGI (reference sequence). Study outcomes and limitations: Ophthalmopathy was predicted by the model a median of roughly 6.6 months ahead of onset.

From RNA transcripts, TCR beta CDR3 regions were amplified. First-round RT-PCR targeting the TCR CDR3 was performed with the HTBI primer set. MiXCR was run by TCRdb on the multiplex PCR reads, yielding one entry per CDR3 protein. The sample lists fewer than 110,000 distinct CDR3 sequences, roughly 15% seen once, with 35% to 50% in the top ten. Absent ophthalmopathy progression within 18 months defined stable Graves' hyperthyroidism. Patients aged 18 to 65 had newly diagnosed hyperthyroidism of under 2 months' duration. Diagnosis rested on symptoms, serum thyroxine and TRAb, thyroid ultrasound, and orbital computed tomography.

Input material: blood. V is TRBV6-6 and J is TRBJ2-7; 13 bases line up with TRBD2. This receptor was identified in a woman aged 50 to 60 with Graves' hyperthyroidism. CDR3 amino acids: CASSYSTGTSGAYEQYF. CDR3 sequence (DNA): TGTGCCAGCAGTTACTCGACCGGGACTAGCGGGGCCTACGAGCAGTACTTC.